One TCR beta chain is described in this entry. This clone's antigen is unknown. No base quality values were provided; no much bigger clone lies one nucleotide off. The cysteine opens and the phenylalanine closes a CDR3 of 14 amino acids. Of the read, only the CDR3 DNA is kept; its 42 bases are in frame from base 1. V was cut back by 1 base and J by 1 base, leaving a gap of 7 bases between them. CDR1 and CDR2 are drawn from the germline V gene (reference sequence): LNHDA, SQIVND. Collaborating institutions collected whole blood in K2EDTA tubes following their own protocols. For TCRbeta analysis, collaborators shipped samples in one of three forms: frozen whole blood, isolated PBMCs, or DNA extracted from either of those sample types. This sample is drawn from a study of blood T cell repertoires in COVID-19 (dated by TCRdb to 2020 to 2022). About the study as a whole: The collaborator samples originated in the United States, Italy and Spain and spanned the acute and convalescent phases of COVID-19. The prospective study material was composed of cDNA or gDNA derived from T cells, B-cell-depleted T cells, or PBMCs. The repertoires were made available in a free public database intended to serve as a resource for research on the immune response to SARS-CoV-2. Where available, HLA class I and class II types were obtained from metadata supplied by the sample provider rather than from assay-based typing. The samples were drawn from the first 160 participants of the ongoing ImmuneRACE study and from 950 to 1,500 subjects provided by 6 global collaborators. Sample metadata almost always included a de-identified subject ID, COVID-19 status, age in years and sex. Subjects who had been exposed to COVID-19, were actively infected with it, or had recovered from it provided the deeply sampled blood TCRbeta repertoires that made up the dataset. General study outcomes and caveats: Clinical and demographic metadata were provided uncurated, with the amount varying by source and participant.

TCRbeta CDR3 regions were amplified from genomic DNA using the immunoSEQ Assay, a bias-controlled multiplex PCR. The authors processed their data as follows. Within the assay, amplification of reference gene primers was used to estimate how many nucleated cells each sample contained. To quantify the absolute abundance of each unique TCRbeta CDR3 rearrangement, sequence reads were collapsed and filtered. For each sample, productive Simpson clonality was calculated as the square root of Simpson's diversity index across productive rearrangements. TCRdb holds this immuneACCESS table with in-frame rearrangements only. Some clones are missing; in checked studies, unresolved V genes explain under half, and the rest has no known cause. V and J calls and clone size are copied from that table; D and trimming were computed from the DNA. The sample table holds about 60,000 clones, of which 75% to 90% were seen once. Around 17% of the sample goes to the ten largest clones.

Sequences were obtained from peripheral blood. The chain joins TRBV19 to TRBJ1-1, with no confidently assigned D gene. This clonotype was obtained from a human donor in a cohort sampled during active COVID-19. The CDR3 region reads CASSIAHRNTEAFF. The sequence in DNA is TGTGCCAGTAGTATAGCGCACAGGAACACTGAAGCTTTCTTT.